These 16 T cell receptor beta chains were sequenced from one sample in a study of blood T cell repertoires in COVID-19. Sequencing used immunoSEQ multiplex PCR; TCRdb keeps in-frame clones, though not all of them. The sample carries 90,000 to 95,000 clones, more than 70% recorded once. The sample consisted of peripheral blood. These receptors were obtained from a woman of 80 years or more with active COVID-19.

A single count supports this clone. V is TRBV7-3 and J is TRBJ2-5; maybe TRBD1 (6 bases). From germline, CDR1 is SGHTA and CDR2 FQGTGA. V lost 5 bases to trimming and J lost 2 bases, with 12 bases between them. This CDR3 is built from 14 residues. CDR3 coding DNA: TGTGCCAGCAGCGCGACAGGATATCAAGAGACCCAGTACTTC. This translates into CASSATGYQETQYF.

The CDR3 DNA is TGTGCCAGCAGCACCCGGACAGGGGCGGGTGAAAAACTGTTTTTT. This codes for CASSTRTGAGEKLFF. The chain combines TRBV21-1 with TRBJ1-4; the table's D call TRBD1 went unverified against the DNA. TRBV21-1 is marked as a pseudogene. CDR3 size: 15 residues.

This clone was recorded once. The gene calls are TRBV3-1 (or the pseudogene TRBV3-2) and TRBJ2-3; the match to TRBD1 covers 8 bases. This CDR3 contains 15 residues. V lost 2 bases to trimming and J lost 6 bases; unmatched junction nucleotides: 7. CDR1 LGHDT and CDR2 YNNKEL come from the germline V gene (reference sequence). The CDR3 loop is CASSQSLRGLDTQYF. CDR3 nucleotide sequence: TGTGCCAGCAGCCAATCTCTCAGGGGGCTTGATACGCAGTATTTT.

The CDR3 sequence is CASSRLAGELYEQFF. The CDR3 DNA reads TGTGCCAGCAGCCGACTAGCGGGAGAGTTATATGAGCAGTTCTTC. The chain couples TRBV6-5 to TRBJ2-1; TRBD2 matches at 12 bases. Germline CDR1 reads MNHEY; CDR2 reads SVGAGI. This CDR3 comprises 15 residues. After removal of 6 bases from V and 8 bases from J, the junction contained 8 bases not matched to a gene.

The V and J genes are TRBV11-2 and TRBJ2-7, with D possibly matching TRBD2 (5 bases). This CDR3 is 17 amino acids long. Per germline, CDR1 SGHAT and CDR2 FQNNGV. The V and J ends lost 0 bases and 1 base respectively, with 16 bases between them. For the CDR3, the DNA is TGTGCCAGCAGCTTAGATCTAATAAGCGGTTTTTCCTACGAGCAGTACTTC. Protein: CASSLDLISGFSYEQYF.

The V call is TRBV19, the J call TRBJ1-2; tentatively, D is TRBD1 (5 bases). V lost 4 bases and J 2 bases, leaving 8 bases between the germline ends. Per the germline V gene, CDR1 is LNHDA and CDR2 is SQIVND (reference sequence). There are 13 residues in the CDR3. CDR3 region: CASSREGNYGYTF. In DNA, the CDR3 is TGTGCCAGTAGTAGGGAGGGGAACTATGGCTACACCTTC.

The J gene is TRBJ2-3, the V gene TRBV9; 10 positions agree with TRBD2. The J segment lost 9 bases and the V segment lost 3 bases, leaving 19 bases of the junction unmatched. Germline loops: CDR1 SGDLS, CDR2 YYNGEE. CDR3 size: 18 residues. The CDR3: CASSEEGVGLAPSDTQYF. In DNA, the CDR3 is TGTGCCAGCAGCGAGGAGGGGGTGGGACTAGCGCCTTCTGACACGCAGTATTTT.

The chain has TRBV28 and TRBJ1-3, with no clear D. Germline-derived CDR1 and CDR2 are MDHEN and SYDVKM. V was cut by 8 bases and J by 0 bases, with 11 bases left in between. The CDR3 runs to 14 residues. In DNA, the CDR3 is TGTGCCAGCCGCCTCTACAGCTCTGGAAACACCATATATTTT. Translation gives CASRLYSSGNTIYF.

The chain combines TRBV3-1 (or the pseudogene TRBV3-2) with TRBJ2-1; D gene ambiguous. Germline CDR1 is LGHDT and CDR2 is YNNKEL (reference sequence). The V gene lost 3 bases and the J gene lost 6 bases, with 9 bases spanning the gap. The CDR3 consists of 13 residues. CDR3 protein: CASSHGRFNEQFF. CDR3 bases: TGTGCCAGCAGCCACGGCAGGTTCAATGAGCAGTTCTTC.

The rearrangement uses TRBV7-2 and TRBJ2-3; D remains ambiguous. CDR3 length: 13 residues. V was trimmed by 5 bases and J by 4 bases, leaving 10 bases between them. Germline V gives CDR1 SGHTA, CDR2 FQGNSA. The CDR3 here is CASSGPSSDTQYF. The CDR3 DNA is TGTGCCAGCAGCGGTCCTAGTTCAGATACGCAGTATTTT.

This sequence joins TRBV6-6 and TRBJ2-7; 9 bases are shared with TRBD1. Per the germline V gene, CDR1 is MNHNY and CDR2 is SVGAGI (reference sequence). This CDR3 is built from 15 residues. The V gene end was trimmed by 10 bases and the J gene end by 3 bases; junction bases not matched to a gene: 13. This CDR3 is CATYSPGQGDYEQYF. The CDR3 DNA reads TGTGCCACATATTCTCCGGGACAGGGAGACTACGAGCAGTACTTC.

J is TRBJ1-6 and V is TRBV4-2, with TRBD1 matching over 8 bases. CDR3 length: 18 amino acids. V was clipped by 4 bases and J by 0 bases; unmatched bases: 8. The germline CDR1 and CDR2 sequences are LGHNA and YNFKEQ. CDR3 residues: CASSPSGQGASYNSPLHF. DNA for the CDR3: TGTGCCAGCAGCCCGAGTGGGCAGGGGGCCTCCTATAATTCACCCCTCCACTTT.

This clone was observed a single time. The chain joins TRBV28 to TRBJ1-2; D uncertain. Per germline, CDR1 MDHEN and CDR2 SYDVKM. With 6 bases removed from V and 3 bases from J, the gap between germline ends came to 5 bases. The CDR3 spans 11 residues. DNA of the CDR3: TGTGCCAGCAGCTACTACTATGGCTACACCTTC. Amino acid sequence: CASSYYYGYTF.

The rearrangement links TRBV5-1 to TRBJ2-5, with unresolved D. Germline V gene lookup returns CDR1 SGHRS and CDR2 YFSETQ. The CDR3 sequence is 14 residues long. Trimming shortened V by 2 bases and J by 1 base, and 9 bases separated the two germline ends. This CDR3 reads CASSFGWAQETQYF. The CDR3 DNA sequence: TGCGCCAGCAGCTTCGGTTGGGCCCAAGAGACCCAGTACTTC.

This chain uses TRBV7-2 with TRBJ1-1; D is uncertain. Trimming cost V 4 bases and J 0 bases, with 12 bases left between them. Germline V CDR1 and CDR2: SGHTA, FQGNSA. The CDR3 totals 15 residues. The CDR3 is CASSSEFGVNTEAFF. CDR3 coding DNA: TGTGCCAGCAGCTCAGAATTCGGGGTGAACACTGAAGCTTTCTTT.

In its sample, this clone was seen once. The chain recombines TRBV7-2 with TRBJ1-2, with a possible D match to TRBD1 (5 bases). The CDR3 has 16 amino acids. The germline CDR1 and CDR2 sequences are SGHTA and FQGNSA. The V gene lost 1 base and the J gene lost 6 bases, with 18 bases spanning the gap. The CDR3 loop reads CASSLVIMQGLHGYTF. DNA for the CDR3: TGTGCCAGCAGCTTAGTGATTATGCAGGGCCTACATGGCTACACCTTC.